This T cell receptor beta chain originates from a study of cytomegalovirus exposure and HLA in healthy donors. Study-wide results and caveats: Researchers counted around 150 TCR beta chains as cytomegalovirus-associated.

TCRdb keeps only in-frame clones here, not all; method: immunoSEQ multiplex PCR. Of about 83,000 clones in the sample, roughly 96% were seen once. This clone has a single count. Its antigen is not identified. This CDR3 has 15 amino acids. Germline loops: CDR1 MNHEY, CDR2 SMNVEV (reference sequence). J lost 1 base, V lost 2 bases, and 2 bases had no gene match. Sample: PBMCs. This receptor was taken from a woman under 30 in good health and CMV-seronegative. The rearrangement uses TRBV27 and TRBJ2-7, with 10 nucleotides matching TRBD2. The CDR3 coding sequence is TGTGCCAGCAGTTTAGTAGCGGGAGGTTCCTACGAGCAGTACTTC. As protein: CASSLVAGGSYEQYF.